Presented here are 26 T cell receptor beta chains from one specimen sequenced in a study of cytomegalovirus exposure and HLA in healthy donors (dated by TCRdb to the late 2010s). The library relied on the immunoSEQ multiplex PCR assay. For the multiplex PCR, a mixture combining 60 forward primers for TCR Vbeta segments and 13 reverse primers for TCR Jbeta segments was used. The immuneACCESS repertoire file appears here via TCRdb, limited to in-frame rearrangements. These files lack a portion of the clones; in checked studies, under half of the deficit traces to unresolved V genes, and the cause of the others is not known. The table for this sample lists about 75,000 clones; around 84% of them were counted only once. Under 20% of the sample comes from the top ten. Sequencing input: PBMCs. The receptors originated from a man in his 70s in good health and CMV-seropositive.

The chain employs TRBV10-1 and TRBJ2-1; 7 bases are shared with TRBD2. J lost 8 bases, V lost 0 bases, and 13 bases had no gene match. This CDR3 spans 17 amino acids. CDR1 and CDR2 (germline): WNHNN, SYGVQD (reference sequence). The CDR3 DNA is TGCGCCAGCAGTGAGTCCATCGGGACTATGTTTGGGGATGAGCAGTTCTTC. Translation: CASSESIGTMFGDEQFF.

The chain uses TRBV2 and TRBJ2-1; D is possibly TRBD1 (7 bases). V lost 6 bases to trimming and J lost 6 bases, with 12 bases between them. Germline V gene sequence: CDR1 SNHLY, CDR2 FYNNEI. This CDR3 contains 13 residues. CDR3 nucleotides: TGTGCCAGCAGGGAGGGGGCTTCCAATGAGCAGTTCTTC. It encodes CASREGASNEQFF. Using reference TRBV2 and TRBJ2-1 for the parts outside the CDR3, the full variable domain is EPEVTQTPSHQVTQMGQEVILRCVPISNHLYFYWYRQILGQKVEFLVSFYNNEISEKSEIFDDQFSVERPDGSNFTLKIRSTKLEDSAMYFCASREGASNEQFFGPGTRLTVL.

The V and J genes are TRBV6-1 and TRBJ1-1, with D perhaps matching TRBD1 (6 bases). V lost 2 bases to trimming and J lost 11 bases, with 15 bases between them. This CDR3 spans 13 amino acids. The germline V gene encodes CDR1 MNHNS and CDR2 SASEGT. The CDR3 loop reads CASSETLAGDAFF. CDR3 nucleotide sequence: TGTGCCAGCAGTGAAACCCTCGCAGGGGACGCTTTCTTT.

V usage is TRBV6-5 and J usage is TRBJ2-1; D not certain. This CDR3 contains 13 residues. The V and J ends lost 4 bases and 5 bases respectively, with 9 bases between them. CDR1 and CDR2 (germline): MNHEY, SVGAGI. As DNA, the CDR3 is TGTGCCAGCAGTTCCTACTTACACAATGAGCAGTTCTTC. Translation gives CASSSYLHNEQFF.

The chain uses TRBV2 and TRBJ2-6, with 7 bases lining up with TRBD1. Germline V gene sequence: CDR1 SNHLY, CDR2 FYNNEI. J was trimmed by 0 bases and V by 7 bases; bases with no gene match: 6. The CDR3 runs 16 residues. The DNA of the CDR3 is TGTGCCAGCAAAGGGGGCGCGTTCTCTGGGGCCAACGTCCTGACTTTC. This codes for CASKGGAFSGANVLTF.

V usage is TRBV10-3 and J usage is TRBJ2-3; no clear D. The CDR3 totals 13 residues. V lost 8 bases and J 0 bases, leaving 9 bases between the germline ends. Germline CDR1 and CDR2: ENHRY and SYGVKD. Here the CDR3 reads CAIQLLSTDTQYF. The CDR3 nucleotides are TGTGCCATCCAACTTCTTAGCACAGATACGCAGTATTTT.

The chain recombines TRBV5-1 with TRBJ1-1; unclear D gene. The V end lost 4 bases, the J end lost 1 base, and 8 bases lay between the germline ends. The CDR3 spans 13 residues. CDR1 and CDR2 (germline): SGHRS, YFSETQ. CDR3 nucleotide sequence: TGCGCCAGCAGCCTGACATCGAACACTGAAGCTTTCTTT. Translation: CASSLTSNTEAFF.

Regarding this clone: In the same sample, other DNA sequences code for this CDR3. The CDR3 nucleotides are TGCGCCAGCAGCCCCGGACAGGGTAGGGAGACCCAGTACTTC. It translates to CASSPGQGRETQYF. The chain recombines TRBV5-1 with TRBJ2-5; 8 bases fit TRBD1. Germline V CDR1 and CDR2: SGHRS, YFSETQ. This CDR3 has 14 residues. V lost 4 bases and J lost 5; bases outside the gene matches: 7.

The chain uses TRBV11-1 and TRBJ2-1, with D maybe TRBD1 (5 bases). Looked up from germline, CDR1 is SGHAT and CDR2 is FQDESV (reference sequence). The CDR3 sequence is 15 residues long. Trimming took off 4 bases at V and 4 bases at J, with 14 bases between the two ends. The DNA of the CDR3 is TGTGCCAGCAGCTCTACAGGTACCTCTTACAATGAGCAGTTCTTC. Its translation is CASSSTGTSYNEQFF.

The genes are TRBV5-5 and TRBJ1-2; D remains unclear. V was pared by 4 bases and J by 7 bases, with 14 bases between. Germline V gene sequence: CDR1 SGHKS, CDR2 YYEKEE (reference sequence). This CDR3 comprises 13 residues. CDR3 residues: CASSTAASSGYTF. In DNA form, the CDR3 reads TGTGCCAGCAGCACTGCAGCGAGCTCTGGCTACACCTTC.

CDR3 protein: CSATDRGRTEAFF. The CDR3 nucleotides read TGCAGCGCCACGGACAGGGGGCGAACTGAAGCTTTCTTT. J is TRBJ1-1 and V is TRBV29-1; 11 bases are a match to TRBD1. Per germline, CDR1 SQVTM and CDR2 ANQGSEA. The J segment lost 5 bases and the V segment lost 7 bases, leaving 6 bases of the junction unmatched. The CDR3 sequence is 13 residues long.

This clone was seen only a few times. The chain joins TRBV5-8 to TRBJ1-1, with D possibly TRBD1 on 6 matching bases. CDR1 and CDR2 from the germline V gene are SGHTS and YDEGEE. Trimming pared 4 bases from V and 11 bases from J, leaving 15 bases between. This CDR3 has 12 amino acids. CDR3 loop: CASSVIGGRAFF. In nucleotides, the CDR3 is TGTGCCAGCAGCGTGATAGGGGGACGGGCTTTCTTT.

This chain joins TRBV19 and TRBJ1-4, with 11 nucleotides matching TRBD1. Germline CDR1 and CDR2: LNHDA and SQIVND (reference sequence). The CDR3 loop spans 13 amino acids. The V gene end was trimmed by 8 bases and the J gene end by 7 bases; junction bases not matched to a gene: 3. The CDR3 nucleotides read TGTGCCAGTGCCGGGACAGGGGGTGAAAAACTGTTTTTT. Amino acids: CASAGTGGEKLFF.

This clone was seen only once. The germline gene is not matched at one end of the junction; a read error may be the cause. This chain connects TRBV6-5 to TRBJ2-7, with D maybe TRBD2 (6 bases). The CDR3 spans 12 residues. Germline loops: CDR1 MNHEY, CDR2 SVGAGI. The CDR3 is CASSYLKDYLFF. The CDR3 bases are TGTGCCAGCAGTTACCTTAAGGACTATCTCTTCTTC.

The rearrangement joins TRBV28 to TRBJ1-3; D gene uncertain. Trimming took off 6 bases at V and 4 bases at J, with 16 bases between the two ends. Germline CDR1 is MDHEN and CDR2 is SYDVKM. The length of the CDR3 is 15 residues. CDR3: CASSPLGAVGNTIYF. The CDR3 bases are TGTGCCAGCAGCCCACTTGGAGCAGTCGGAAACACCATATATTTT.

The CDR3, as DNA: TGCAGCGTTGAGGGGGGTATAGGGGGCAACACCGGGGAGCTGTTTTTT. Its translation: CSVEGGIGGNTGELFF. V and J are TRBV29-1 and TRBJ2-2, with TRBD1 as a possible D gene (7 bases). The V gene's germline CDR1 is SQVTM and CDR2 ANQGSEA. The V gene lost 3 bases and the J gene lost 2 bases, with 16 bases spanning the gap. This CDR3 spans 16 amino acids.

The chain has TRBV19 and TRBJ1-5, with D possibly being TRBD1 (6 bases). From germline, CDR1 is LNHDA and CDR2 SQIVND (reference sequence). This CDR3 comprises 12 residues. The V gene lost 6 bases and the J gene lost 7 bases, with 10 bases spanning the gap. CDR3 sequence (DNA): TGTGCCAGTAGAACAGGGAACCAGCCCCAGCATTTT. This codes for CASRTGNQPQHF.

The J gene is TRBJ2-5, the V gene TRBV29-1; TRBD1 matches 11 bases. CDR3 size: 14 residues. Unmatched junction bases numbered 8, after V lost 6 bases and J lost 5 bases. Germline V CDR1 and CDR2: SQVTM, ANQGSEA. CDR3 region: CSVKTGQGVETQYF. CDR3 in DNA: TGCAGCGTCAAAACGGGACAGGGGGTTGAGACCCAGTACTTC.

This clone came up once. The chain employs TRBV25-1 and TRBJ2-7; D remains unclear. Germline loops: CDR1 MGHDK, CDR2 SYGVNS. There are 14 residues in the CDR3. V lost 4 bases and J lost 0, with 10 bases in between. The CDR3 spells CASSGFGSSYEQYF. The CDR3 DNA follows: TGTGCCAGCAGTGGGTTCGGGTCCTCCTACGAGCAGTACTTC.

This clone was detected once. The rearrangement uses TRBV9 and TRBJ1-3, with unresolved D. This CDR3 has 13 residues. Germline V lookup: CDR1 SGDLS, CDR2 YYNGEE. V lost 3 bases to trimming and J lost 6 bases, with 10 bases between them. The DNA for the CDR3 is TGTGCCAGCAGCGCTAGCACATCAAACACCATATATTTT. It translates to CASSASTSNTIYF.

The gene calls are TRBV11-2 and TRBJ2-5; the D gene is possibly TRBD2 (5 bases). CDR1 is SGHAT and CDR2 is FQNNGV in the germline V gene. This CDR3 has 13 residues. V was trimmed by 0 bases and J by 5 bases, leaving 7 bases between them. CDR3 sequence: CASSLDGVETQYF. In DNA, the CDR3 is TGTGCCAGCAGCTTAGACGGGGTGGAGACCCAGTACTTC.

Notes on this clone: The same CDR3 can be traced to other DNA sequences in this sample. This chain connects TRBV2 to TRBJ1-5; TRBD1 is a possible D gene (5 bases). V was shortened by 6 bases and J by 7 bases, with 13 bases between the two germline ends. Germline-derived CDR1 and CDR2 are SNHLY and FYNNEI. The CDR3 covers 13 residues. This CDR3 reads CASRGQGGQPQHF. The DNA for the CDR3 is TGTGCCAGCAGGGGGCAGGGTGGGCAGCCCCAGCATTTT.

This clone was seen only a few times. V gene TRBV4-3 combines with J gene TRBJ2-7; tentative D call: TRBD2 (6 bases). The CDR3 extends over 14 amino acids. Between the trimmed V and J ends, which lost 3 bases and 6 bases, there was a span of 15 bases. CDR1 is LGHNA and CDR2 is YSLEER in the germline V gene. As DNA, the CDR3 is TGCGCCAGCAGCCAGAGTAGCGGTTCCGGCGAGCAGTACTTC. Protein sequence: CASSQSSGSGEQYF.

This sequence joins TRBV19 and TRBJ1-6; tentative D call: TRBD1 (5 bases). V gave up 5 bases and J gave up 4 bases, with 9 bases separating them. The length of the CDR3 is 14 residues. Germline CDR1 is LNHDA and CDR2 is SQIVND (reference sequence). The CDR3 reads CASSAQVYNSPLHF. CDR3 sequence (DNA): TGTGCCAGTAGTGCACAGGTATATAATTCACCCCTCCACTTT.

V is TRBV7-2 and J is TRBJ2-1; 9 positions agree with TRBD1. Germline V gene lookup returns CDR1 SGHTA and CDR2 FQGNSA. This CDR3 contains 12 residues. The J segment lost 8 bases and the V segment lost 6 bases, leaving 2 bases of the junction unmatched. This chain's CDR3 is CASSRQGDEQFF. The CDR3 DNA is TGTGCCAGCAGTCGACAGGGGGATGAGCAGTTCTTC.

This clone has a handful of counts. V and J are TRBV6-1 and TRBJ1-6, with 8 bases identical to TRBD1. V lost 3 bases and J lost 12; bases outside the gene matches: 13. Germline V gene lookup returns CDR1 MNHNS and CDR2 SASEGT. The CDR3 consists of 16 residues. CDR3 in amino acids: CASSDHVGQGTGPLHF. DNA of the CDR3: TGTGCCAGCAGTGACCACGTAGGACAGGGAACTGGACCCCTCCACTTT.